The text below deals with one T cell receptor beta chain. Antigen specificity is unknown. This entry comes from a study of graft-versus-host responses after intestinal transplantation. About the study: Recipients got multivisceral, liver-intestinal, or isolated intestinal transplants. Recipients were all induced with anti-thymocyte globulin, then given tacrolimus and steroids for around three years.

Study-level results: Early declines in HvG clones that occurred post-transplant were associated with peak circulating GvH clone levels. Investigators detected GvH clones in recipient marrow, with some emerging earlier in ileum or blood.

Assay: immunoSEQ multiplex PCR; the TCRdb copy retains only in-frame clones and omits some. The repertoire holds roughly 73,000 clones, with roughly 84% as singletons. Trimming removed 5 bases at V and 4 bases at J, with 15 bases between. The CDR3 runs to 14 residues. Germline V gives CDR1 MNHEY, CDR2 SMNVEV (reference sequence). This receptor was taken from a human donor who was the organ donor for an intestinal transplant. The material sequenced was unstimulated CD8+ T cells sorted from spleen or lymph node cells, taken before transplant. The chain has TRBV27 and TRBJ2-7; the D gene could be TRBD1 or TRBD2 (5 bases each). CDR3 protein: CASSLGTAAYEQYF. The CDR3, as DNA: TGTGCCAGCAGTCTGGGGACCGCTGCATACGAGCAGTACTTC.